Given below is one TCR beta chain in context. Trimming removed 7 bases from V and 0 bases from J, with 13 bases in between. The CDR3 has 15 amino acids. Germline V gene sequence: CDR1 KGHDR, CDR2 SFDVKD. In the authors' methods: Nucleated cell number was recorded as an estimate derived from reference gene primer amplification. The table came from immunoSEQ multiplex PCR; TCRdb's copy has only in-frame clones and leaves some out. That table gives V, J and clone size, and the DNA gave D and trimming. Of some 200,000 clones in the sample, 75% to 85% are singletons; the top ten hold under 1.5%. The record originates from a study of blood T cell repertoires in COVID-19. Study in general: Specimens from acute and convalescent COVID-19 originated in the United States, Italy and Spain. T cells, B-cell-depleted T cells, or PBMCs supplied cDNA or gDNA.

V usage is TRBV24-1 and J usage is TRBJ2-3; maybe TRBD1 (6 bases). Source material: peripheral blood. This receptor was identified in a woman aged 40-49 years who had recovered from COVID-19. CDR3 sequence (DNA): TGTGCCACCAGCCCACAGGGTTCTAGCACAGATACGCAGTATTTT. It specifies CATSPQGSSTDTQYF.